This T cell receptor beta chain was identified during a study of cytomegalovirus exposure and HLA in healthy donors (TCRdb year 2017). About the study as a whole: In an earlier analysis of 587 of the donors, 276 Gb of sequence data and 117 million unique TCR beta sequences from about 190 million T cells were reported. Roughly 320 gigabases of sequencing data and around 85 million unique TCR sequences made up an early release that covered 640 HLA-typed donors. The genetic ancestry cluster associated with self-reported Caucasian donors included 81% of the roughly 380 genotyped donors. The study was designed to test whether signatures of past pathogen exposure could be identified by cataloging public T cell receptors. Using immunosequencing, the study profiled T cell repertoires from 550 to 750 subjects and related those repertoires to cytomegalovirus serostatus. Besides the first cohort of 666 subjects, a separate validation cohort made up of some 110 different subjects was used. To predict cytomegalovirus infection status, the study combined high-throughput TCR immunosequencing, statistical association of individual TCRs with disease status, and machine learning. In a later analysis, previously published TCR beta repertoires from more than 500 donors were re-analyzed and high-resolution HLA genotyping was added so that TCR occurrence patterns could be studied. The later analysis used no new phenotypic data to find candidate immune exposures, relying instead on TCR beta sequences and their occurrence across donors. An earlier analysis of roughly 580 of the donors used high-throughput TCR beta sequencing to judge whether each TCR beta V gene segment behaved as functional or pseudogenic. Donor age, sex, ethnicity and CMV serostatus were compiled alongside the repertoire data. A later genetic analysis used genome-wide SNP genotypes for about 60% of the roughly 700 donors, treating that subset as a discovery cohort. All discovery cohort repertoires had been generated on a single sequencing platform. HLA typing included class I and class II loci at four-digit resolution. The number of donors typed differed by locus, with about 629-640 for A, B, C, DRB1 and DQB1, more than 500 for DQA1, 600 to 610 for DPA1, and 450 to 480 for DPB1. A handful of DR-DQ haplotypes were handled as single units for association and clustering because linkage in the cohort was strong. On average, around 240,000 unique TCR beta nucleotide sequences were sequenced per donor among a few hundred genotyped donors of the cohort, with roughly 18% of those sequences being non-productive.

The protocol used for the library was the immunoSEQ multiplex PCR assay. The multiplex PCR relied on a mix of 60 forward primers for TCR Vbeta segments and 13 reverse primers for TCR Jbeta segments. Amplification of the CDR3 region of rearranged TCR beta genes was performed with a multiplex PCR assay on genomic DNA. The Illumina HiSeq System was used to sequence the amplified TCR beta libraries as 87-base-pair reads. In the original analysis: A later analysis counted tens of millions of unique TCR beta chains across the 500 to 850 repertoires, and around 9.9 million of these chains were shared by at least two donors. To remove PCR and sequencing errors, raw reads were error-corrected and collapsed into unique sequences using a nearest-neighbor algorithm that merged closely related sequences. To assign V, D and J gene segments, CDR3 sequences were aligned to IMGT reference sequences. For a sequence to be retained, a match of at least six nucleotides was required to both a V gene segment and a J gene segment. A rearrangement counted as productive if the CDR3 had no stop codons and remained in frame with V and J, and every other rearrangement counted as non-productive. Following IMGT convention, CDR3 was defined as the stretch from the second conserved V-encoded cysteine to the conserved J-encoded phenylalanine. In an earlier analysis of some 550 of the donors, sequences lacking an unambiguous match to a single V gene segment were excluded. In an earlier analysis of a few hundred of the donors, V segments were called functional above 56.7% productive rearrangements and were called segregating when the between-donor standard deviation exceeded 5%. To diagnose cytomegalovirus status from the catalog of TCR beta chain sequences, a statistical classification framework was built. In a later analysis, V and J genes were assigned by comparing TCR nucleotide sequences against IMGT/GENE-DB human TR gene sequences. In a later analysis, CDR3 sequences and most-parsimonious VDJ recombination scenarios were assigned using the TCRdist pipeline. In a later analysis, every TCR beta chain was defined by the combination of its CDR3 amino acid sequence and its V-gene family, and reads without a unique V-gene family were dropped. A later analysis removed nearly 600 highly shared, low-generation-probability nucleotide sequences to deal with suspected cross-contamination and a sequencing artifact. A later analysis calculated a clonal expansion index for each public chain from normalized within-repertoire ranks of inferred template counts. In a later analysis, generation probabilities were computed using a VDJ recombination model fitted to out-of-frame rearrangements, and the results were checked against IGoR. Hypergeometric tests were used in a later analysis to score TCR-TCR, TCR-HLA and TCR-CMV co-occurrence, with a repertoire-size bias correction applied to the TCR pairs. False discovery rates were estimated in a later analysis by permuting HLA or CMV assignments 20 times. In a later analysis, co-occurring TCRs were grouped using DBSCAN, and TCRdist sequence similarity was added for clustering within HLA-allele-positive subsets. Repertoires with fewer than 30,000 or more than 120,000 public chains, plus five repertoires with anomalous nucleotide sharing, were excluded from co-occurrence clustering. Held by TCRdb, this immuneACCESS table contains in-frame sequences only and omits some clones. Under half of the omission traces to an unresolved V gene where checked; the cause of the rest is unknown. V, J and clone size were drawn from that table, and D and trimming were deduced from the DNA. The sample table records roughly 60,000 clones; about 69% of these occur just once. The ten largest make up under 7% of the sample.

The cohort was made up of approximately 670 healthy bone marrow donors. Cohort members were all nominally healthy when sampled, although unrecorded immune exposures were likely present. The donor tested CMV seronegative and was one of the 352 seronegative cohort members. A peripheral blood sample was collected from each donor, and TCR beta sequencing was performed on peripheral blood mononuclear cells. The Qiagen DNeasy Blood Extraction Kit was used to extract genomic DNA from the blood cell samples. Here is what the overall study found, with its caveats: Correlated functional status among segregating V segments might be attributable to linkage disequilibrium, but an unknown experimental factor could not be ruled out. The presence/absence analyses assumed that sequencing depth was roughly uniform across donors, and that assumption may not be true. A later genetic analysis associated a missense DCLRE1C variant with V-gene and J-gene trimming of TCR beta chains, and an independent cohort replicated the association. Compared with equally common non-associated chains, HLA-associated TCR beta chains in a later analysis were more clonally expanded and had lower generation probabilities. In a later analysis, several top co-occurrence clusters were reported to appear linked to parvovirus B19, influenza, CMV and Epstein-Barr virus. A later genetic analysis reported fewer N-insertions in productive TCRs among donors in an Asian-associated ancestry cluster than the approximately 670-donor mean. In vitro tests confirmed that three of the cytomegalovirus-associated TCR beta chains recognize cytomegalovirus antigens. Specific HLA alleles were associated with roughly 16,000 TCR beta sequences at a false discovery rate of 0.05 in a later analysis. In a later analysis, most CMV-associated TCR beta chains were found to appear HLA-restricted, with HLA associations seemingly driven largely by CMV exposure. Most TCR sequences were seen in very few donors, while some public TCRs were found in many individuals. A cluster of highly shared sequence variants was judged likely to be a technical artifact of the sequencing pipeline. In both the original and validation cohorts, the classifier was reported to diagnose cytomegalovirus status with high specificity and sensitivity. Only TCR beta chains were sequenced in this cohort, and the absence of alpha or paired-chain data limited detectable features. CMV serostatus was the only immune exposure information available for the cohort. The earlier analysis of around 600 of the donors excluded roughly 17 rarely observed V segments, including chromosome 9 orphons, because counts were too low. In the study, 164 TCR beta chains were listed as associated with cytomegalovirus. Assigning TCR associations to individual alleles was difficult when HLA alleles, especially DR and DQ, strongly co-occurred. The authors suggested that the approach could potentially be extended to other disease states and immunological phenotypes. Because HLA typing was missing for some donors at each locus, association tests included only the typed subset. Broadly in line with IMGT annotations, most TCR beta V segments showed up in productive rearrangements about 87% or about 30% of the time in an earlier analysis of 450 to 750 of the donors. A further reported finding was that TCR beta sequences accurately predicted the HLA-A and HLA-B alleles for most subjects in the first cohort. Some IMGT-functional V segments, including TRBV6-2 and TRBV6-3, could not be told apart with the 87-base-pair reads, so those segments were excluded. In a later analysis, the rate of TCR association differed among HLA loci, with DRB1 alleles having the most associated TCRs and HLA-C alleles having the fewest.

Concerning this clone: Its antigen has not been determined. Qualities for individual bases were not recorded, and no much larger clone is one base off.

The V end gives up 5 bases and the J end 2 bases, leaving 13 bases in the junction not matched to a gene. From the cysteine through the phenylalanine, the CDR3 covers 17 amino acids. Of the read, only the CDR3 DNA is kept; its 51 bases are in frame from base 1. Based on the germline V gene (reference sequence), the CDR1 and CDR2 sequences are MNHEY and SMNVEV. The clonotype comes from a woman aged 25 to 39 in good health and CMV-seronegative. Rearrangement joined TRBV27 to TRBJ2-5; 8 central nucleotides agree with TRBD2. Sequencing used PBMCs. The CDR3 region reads CASSRAPGGVGQETQYF. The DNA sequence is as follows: TGTGCCAGCAGTCGGGCCCCCGGGGGGGTCGGGCAAGAGACCCAGTACTTC.